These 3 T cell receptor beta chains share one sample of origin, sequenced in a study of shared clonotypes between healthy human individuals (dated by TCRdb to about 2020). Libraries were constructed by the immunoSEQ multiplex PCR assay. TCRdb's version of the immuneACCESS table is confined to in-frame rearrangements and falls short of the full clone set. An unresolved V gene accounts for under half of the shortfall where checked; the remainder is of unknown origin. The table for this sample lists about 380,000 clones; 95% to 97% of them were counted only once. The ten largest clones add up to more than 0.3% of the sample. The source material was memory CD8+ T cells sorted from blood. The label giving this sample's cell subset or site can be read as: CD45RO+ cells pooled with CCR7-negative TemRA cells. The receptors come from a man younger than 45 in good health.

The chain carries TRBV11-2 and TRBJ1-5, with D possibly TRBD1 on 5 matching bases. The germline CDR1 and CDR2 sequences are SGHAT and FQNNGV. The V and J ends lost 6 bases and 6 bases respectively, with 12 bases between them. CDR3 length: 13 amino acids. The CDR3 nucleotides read TGTGCCAGCAGTTGGGGGGGTGGTCAGCCCCAGCATTTT. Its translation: CASSWGGGQPQHF.

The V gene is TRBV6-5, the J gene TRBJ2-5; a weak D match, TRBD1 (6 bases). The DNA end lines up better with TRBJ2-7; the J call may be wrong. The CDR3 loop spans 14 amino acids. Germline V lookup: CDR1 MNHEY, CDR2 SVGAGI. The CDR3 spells CASSYGTLGYEQYF. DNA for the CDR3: TGTGCCAGCAGTTACGGGACATTGGGCTACGAGCAGTACTTC.

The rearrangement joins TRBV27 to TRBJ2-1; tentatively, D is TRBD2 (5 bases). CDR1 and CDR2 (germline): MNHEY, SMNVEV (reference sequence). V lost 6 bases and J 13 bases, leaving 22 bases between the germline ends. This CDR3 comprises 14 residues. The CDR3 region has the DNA TGTGCCAGCAGACCGGATCCTCTCTCCCGGGGTCAGTTCTTC. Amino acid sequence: CASRPDPLSRGQFF.